This T cell receptor (beta chain) was captured by sequencing in a study of blood T cell repertoires in COVID-19. At the level of the study: COVID-19 samples collected from the United States, Italy and Spain covered acute and convalescent phases. Sources were T cells, B-cell-depleted T cells, or PBMCs; the material itself was cDNA or gDNA.

Trimming removed 7 bases from V and 2 bases from J, with 14 bases in between. This CDR3 is built from 14 residues. CDR1 and CDR2 (germline): SNHLY, FYNNEI. Authors' processing steps: Using reference gene primer amplification, nucleated cell counts were estimated. The repertoire was sequenced with immunoSEQ multiplex PCR; TCRdb's copy has only in-frame clones and lacks some. V and J calls and clone size come straight from that table; D and trimming were deduced from the DNA. The sample shows 25,000 to 35,000 clones, 90% of them seen only once. Material: peripheral blood. The clonotype was recovered from a man aged 65-85 years with active or convalescent COVID-19. This chain joins TRBV2 and TRBJ1-1; a possible D gene is TRBD1 (5 bases). For the CDR3, the DNA is TGTGCCAGCACAAACGGGGGGTTAAACACTGAAGCTTTCTTT. Amino acids: CASTNGGLNTEAFF.